This note documents a single T cell receptor (beta chain) sequence. Treatment noted: oral pan-JAK inhibitor, 5-10 mg twice daily. The CDR3 is 15 amino acids. Trimming cost V 0 bases and J 1 base, with 10 bases left between them. Germline V gene sequence: CDR1 MNHEY, CDR2 SVGAGI. RNA extraction and reverse transcription yielded cDNA as sequencing template. The table came from immunoSEQ multiplex PCR; TCRdb's copy has only in-frame clones and leaves some out. This table has around 140,000 clones, 70% to 90% appearing once. The sample originates from a study of CD8+ T cells in alopecia areata. Here the sequenced sample was CD8+ T cells sorted from blood, taken at week 4, from a patient treated with tofacitinib. The V gene is TRBV6-5, the J gene TRBJ2-7; D is unresolved. The clonotype originates from a human donor with alopecia areata. The CDR3 DNA follows: TGTGCCAGCAGTTACTCGCGAACCTCATCCTACGAGCAGTACTTC. Translation: CASSYSRTSSYEQYF.